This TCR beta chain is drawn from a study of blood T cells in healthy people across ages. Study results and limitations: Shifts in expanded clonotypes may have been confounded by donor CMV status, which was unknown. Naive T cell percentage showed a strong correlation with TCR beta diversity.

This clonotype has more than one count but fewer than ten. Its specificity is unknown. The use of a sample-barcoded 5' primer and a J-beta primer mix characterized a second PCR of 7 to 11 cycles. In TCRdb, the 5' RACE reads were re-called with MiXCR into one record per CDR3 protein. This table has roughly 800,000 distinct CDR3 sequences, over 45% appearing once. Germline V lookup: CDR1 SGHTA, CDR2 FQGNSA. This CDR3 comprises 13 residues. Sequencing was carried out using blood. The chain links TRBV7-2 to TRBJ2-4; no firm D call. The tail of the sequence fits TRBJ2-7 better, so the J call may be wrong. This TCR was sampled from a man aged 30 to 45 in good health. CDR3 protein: CASSLDVRDEQYF. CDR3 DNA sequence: TGTGCCAGCAGCTTAGATGTCCGGGACGAGCAGTACTTC.